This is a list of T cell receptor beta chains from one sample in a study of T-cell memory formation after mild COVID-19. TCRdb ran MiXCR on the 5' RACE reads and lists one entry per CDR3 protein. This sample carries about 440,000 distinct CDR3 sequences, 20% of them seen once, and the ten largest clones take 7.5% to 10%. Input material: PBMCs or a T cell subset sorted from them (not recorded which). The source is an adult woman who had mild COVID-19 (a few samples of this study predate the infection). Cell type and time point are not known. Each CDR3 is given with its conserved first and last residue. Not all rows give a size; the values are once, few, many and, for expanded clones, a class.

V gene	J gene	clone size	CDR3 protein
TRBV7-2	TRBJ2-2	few	CASSQGLANTGELFF
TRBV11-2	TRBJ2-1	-	CASSSRRAGGNEQFF
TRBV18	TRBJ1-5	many	CASSPSGPSNQPQHF
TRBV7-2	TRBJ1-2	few	CASRRTGAPGYGYTF
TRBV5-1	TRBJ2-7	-	CASSQTGTQGEQYF
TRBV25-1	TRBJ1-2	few	CASSEWGGRGAGYGYTF
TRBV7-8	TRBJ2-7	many	CASSLAGSGRIVYEQYF
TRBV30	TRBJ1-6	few	CAWSSTRLVSDSPLHF
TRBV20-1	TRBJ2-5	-	CSATGPQETQYF
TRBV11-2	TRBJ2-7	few	CASSLAAYFSYEQYF
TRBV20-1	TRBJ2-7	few	CSARLAGGSRYEQYF
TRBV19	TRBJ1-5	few	CASSIWQGLDQPQHF
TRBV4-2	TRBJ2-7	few	CASSQGAQSYEQYF
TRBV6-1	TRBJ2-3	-	CASRVAGASTDTQYF
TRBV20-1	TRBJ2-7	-	CSAIRGSYEQYF
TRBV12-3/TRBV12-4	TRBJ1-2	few	CASRTGGSYGYTF
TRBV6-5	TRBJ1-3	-	CATSDTYPGNTIYF
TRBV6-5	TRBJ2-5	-	CASLDRGRGKETQYF
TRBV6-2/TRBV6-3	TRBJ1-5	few	CASSYAHQPQHF
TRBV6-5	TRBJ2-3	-	CASSANRGSSGRSDTQYF
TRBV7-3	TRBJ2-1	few	CASSHKRGGYNEQFF
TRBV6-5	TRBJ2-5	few	CASRIGTQGTQYF
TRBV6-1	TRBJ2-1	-	CASKVGPGRHEQFF
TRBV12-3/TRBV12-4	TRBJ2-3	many	CASSLGDGDTQYF
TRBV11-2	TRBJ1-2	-	CASSLAPTDYGYTF
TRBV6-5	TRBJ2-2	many	CASSYSGYRGQTGELFF
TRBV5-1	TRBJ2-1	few	CASSLDSTYNEQFF
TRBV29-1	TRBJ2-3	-	CSVEVGTPAYTDTQYF
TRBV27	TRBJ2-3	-	CASSQRTGGTDTQYF
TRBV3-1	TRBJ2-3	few	CASSRIRTDTQYF
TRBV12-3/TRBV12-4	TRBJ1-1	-	CASSSAPNTEAFF
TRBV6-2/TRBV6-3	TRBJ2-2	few	CASSYSREAGELFF
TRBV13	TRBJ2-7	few	CASSRHPGLAGEQYF
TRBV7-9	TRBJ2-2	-	CASSLSGFGDTGELFF
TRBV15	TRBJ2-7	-	CATSRGSGGSSYEQYF
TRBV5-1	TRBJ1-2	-	CASSAGQAYGYTF
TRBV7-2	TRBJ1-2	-	CASSPVGTGTNYGYTF
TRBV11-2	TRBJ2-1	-	CASSFGWYSLNEQFF
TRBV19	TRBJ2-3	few	CASSLGGRTITDTQYF
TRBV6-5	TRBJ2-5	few	CASSYGTGAQETQYF